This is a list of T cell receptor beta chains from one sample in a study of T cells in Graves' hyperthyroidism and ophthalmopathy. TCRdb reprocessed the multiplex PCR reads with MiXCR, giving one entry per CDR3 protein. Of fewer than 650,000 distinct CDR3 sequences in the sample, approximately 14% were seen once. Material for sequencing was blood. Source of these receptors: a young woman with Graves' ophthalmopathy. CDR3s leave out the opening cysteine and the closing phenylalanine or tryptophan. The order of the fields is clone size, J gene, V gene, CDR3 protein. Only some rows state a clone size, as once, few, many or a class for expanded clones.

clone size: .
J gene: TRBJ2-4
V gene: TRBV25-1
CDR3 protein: ASTLNREVLDIAKNIQY

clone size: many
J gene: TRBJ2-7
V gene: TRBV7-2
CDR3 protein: ASSSRQDTYEQY

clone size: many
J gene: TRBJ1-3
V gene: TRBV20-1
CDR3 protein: SARDLMVVDTIY

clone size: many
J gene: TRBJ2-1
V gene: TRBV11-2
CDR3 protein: ASSQSGLVFNEQF

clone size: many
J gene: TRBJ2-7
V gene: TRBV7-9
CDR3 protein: ASSLDFRTVLY

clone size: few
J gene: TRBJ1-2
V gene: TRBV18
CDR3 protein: ASSPPGAGEHGYT

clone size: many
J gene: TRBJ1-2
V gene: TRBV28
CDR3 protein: ASRQQYGYT

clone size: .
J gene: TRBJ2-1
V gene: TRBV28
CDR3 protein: ASSSGTSGSWEQF

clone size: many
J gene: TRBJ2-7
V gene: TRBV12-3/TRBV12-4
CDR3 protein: ASSLAGGPSSEQY

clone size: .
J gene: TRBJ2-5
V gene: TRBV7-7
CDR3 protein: ASSPRESETQY

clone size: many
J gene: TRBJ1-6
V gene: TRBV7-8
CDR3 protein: ASSLVRGQGVSPLH

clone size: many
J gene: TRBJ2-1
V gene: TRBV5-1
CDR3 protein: ASREGFYNEQF

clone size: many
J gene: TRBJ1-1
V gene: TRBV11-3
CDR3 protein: ASGEKNTEAF

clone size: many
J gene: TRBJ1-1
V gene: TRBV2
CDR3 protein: ASNYLGRSEAF

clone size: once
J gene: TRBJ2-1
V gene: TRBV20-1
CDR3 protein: SARDTSGSTSYNEQF

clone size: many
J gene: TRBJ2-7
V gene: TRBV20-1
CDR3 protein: SAGNRGASYEQY

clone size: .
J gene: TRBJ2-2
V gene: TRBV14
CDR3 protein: ASSQSNTGELF

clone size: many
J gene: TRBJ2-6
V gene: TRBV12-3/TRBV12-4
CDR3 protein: ASSYIVGANVLT

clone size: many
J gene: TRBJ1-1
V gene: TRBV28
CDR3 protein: ASNVGGAPEAF

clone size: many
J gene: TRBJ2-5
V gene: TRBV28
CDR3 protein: ASRDRAETQY

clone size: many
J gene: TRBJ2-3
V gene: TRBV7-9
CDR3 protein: ASSTSGRATDTQY

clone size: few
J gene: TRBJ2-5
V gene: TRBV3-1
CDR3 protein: ASSQGPYTGTSGRASETQY

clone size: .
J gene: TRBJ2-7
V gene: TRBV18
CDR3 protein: ASSRGELSHEQY

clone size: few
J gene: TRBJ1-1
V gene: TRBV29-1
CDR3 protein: SALRGIQDTEAF

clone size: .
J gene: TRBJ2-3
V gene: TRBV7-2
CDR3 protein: ASSWGTSVQY

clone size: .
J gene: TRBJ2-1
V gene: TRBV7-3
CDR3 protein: ASSLGTGGMGEQF

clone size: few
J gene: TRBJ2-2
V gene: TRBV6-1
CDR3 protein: ATTRQPEGPTGELF

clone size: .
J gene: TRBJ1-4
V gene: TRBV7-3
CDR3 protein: ASSLQEEEKLF

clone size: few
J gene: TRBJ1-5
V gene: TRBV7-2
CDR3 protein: ASSLRDYSNQPQH

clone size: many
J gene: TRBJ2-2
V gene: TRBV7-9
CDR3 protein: ASKREGRTGELF

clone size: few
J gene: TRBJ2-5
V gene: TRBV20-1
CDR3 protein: SARDGRAGETQY

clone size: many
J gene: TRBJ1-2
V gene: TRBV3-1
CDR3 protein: ASSQDTYRGFAGYT

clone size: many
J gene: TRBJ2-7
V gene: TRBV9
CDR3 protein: ASSVDGGRGYEQY

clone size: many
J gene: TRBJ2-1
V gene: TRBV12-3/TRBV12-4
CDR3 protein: ASSLSGGVYNEQF

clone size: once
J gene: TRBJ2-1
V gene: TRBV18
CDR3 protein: ASSPRPFNEQF

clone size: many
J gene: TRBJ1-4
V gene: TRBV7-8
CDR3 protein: ASSLNNGNEKLF

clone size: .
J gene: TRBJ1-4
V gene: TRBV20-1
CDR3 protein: SASRVGGTLTNEKLF

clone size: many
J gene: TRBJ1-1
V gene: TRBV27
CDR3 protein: ASGRDRGLNTEAF

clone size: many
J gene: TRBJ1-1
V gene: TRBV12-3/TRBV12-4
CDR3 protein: ASSFPQGGNTEAF

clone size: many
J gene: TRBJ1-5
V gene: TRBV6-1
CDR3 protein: ASSEGAGGVQPQH

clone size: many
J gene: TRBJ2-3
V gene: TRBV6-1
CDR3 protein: ASMASGIRGDTQY

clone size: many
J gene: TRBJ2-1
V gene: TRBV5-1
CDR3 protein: ASSLSLGRGGDSYNEQF

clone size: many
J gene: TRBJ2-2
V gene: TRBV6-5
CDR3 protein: ASSYPPSGGRALNTGELF

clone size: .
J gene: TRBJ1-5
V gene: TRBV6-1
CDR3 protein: ASSEAGGGSNQPQH